These 13 T cell receptor beta chains came from one sample sequenced in a study of T cell responses to AZD1222 COVID-19 vaccine. Using immunoSEQ multiplex PCR, the repertoire was profiled, and TCRdb retains in-frame clones only, with some absent. Among 120,000 or so clones listed, just under 95% were seen once. The input for sequencing was peripheral blood, taken on day 0 of AZD1222 vaccination. The origin of the receptors is an adult in good health.

The chain couples TRBV11-2 to TRBJ1-1, with 7 bases matching TRBD1. Germline V lookup: CDR1 SGHAT, CDR2 FQNNGV. The CDR3 has 14 residues. The junction had 1 base not matched to a gene; V was cut back by 3 bases and J by 0 bases. The CDR3 reads CASSLGQMNTEAFF. The CDR3 region has the DNA TGTGCCAGCAGCTTGGGACAGATGAACACTGAAGCTTTCTTT.

The V and J genes are TRBV6-5 and TRBJ1-2, with 7 bases matching TRBD1. V was clipped by 10 bases and J by 4 bases; unmatched bases: 12. Germline CDR1 reads MNHEY; CDR2 reads SVGAGI. The CDR3 length is 14 residues. In DNA form, the CDR3 reads TGTGCCACCACAAACAGGGGCGCGGGCTATGGCTACACCTTC. This sequence encodes CATTNRGAGYGYTF.

The genes are TRBV5-1 and TRBJ1-1, with 7 bases fitting TRBD1. The CDR3 length is 14 residues. The ends lost 7 bases at V and 7 bases at J; junction bases unmatched: 13. Germline-derived CDR1 and CDR2 are SGHRS and YFSETQ. CDR3 coding DNA: TGCGCCAGCCGATCCGGGACAGACCAGCATGAAGCTTTCTTT. Its translation is CASRSGTDQHEAFF.

The chain joins TRBV10-3 to TRBJ2-7; D is unclear. CDR1 is ENHRY and CDR2 is SYGVKD in the germline V gene. Trimming removed 2 bases at V and 6 bases at J, with 14 bases between. This CDR3 has 14 residues. The CDR3 loop is CAISEVGIRGEQYF. The CDR3, as DNA: TGTGCCATCAGTGAGGTGGGGATAAGAGGCGAGCAGTACTTC.

The V gene is TRBV4-1, the J gene TRBJ2-1, with D unresolved. This CDR3 comprises 15 residues. The V gene lost 0 bases and the J gene lost 4 bases, with 10 bases spanning the gap. Germline CDR1 is MGHRA and CDR2 is YSYEKL. The CDR3 coding sequence is TGCGCCAGCAGCCAAGATCGCCCAGCTTACAATGAGCAGTTCTTC. As protein: CASSQDRPAYNEQFF.

The J gene is TRBJ2-5, the V gene TRBV5-1; D gene ambiguous. This CDR3 is 14 amino acids long. CDR1 and CDR2 from the germline V gene are SGHRS and YFSETQ. Trimming pared 0 bases from V and 1 base from J, leaving 7 bases between. CDR3 region: CASSLVGGQETQYF. CDR3 sequence (DNA): TGCGCCAGCAGCTTGGTGGGCGGCCAAGAGACCCAGTACTTC.

The V call is TRBV5-1, the J call TRBJ1-2, with 7 bases identical to TRBD1. Germline CDR1 reads SGHRS; CDR2 reads YFSETQ. V shed 3 bases, J shed 4 bases, and the junction held 6 bases outside the gene matches. The CDR3 length is 14 residues. The CDR3 nucleotides are TGCGCCAGCAGCTCGGGACAGACCGGCTATGGCTACACCTTC. It specifies CASSSGQTGYGYTF. Filled out from reference TRBV5-1 and TRBJ1-2, the complete variable domain reads KAGVTQTPRYLIKTRGQQVTLSCSPISGHRSVSWYQQTPGQGLQFLFEYFSETQRNKGNFPGRFSGRQFSNSRSEMNVSTLELGDSALYLCASSSGQTGYGYTFGSGTRLTVV.

This clone has a single count. The chain employs TRBV28 and TRBJ1-6, with TRBD1 as a possible D gene (5 bases). This CDR3 is built from 18 residues. V lost 4 bases and J lost 8, with 24 bases in between. The V gene's germline CDR1 is MDHEN and CDR2 SYDVKM. The CDR3 loop is CASSYQKQGPRRYSPLHF. DNA of the CDR3: TGTGCCAGCAGTTACCAAAAGCAGGGACCCAGGCGTTATTCACCCCTCCACTTT.

The CDR3 bases are TGTGCCAGCAGTGAACAGGGGAAGGGTGGCTACACCTTC. Translated, it gives CASSEQGKGGYTF. The chain uses TRBV6-1 and TRBJ1-2, with D possibly TRBD1 on 6 matching bases. The CDR3 has 13 amino acids. From germline, CDR1 is MNHNS and CDR2 SASEGT. V shed 2 bases and J shed 7 bases, with 11 bases lying between them.

V usage is TRBV7-6 and J usage is TRBJ2-2; D perhaps matches TRBD1 (6 bases). The germline gives CDR1 SGHVS, CDR2 FNYEAQ. The CDR3 spans 16 residues. Trimming left V 2 bases short and J 1 base short, with 11 bases between. The CDR3 nucleotides are TGTGCCAGCAGCTTACAGGGGACGGTGAACACCGGGGAGCTGTTTTTT. Residues: CASSLQGTVNTGELFF.

The chain employs TRBV4-1 and TRBJ1-4; tentative D call: TRBD1 (6 bases). V dropped 1 base and J dropped 3 bases, with 12 bases sitting between them. The CDR3 sequence is 16 residues long. Germline CDR1 and CDR2: MGHRA and YSYEKL. In DNA form, the CDR3 reads TGCGCCAGCAGCCAAGGTACAGGGTGGGCTAATGAAAAACTGTTTTTT. Its translation: CASSQGTGWANEKLFF.

This chain uses TRBV6-5 with TRBJ2-7, with D possibly TRBD1 on 7 matching bases. The CDR3 runs 15 residues. V shed 4 bases and J shed 2 bases, with 15 bases lying between them. Germline V gives CDR1 MNHEY, CDR2 SVGAGI. This chain's CDR3 is CASSWTGGGTYEQYF. CDR3 in DNA: TGTGCCAGCAGTTGGACAGGAGGGGGAACCTACGAGCAGTACTTC.

This clone turned up a few times. The chain has TRBV3-1 (or the pseudogene TRBV3-2) and TRBJ1-2; D gene ambiguous. This CDR3 has 13 amino acids. With 1 base removed from V and 9 bases from J, the gap between germline ends came to 12 bases. Germline V gives CDR1 LGHDT, CDR2 YNNKEL (reference sequence). The CDR3 sequence is CASSQGAWLRYTF. CDR3 nucleotide sequence: TGTGCCAGCAGCCAAGGCGCGTGGTTACGCTACACCTTC.